A single sample is the source of the 21 T cell receptor beta chains below, sequenced in a study of blood T cell repertoires in COVID-19. TCRdb keeps only in-frame clones here, not all; method: immunoSEQ multiplex PCR. Here the sample spans about 100,000 clones, approximately 88% being singletons. Sequenced: peripheral blood. These TCRs come from a man aged 40-49 years with active or convalescent COVID-19.

The J gene is TRBJ2-1, the V gene TRBV7-2; TRBD2 matches 16 bases. In germline, CDR1 is SGHTA, CDR2 FQGNSA. The junction had 3 bases not matched to a gene; V was cut back by 1 base and J by 6 bases. This CDR3 comprises 17 residues. CDR3 region: CASSLGGTSGRGNEQFF. The CDR3, as DNA: TGTGCCAGCAGCTTAGGAGGGACTAGCGGGAGGGGCAATGAGCAGTTCTTC.

The count of this clone is one. This chain links TRBV7-9 with TRBJ1-1, with D perhaps matching TRBD1 (5 bases). CDR1 is SEHNR, CDR2 FQNEAQ, per germline (reference sequence). The V and J ends lost 0 bases and 1 base respectively, with 6 bases between them. The CDR3 covers 14 residues. CDR3 loop: CASSLAQGNTEAFF. The CDR3 nucleotides are TGTGCCAGCAGCTTAGCCCAGGGGAACACTGAAGCTTTCTTT.

V is TRBV10-3 and J is TRBJ1-2, with D possibly matching TRBD1 (6 bases). CDR1 ENHRY and CDR2 SYGVKD come from the germline V gene. Trimming took 9 bases from V and 7 from J, leaving 18 bases between them. The length of the CDR3 is 13 residues. CDR3 sequence (DNA): TGTGCCATGACTCGGGGGGGCGACCCTGGCTACACCTTC. Its translation is CAMTRGGDPGYTF.

The V and J genes are TRBV5-6 and TRBJ2-7; 8 bases match TRBD2. The CDR3 loop spans 13 amino acids. Germline CDR1 and CDR2: SGHDT and YYEEEE. V was clipped by 4 bases and J by 5 bases; unmatched bases: 5. CDR3 coding DNA: TGTGCCAGCAGCCTCAGCGGGAGCGACGAGCAGTACTTC. Amino acid sequence: CASSLSGSDEQYF.

The chain combines TRBV29-1 with TRBJ1-2, with 11 bases fitting TRBD1. This CDR3 has 12 amino acids. The junction had 2 bases not matched to a gene; V was cut back by 5 bases and J by 6 bases. CDR1 and CDR2 (germline): SQVTM, ANQGSEA. The CDR3 sequence is CSVRTGGDGYTF. CDR3 coding DNA: TGCAGCGTTCGGACAGGGGGCGATGGCTACACCTTC.

Only a few counts were recorded for this clone. This chain joins TRBV5-1 and TRBJ1-2; 7 positions match TRBD1. There are 14 residues in the CDR3. Germline V gene lookup returns CDR1 SGHRS and CDR2 YFSETQ. The junction had 3 bases not matched to a gene; V was cut back by 0 bases and J by 4 bases. The CDR3 region is CASSLGDSVYGYTF. The CDR3, as DNA: TGCGCCAGCAGCTTGGGGGACAGCGTCTATGGCTACACCTTC.

This clone was found once. The chain is built from TRBV7-3 and TRBJ2-3; TRBD2 matches 7 bases. With V trimmed by 2 bases and J by 1 base, 6 bases remained unmatched. Germline V CDR1 and CDR2: SGHTA, FQGTGA. This CDR3 has 16 residues. CDR3 protein: CASSLGQRDGTDTQYF. CDR3 bases: TGTGCCAGCAGCTTAGGTCAGCGGGACGGCACAGATACGCAGTATTTT.

The chain carries TRBV9 and TRBJ1-5, with 7 positions matching TRBD1. V shed 3 bases, J shed 0 bases, and the junction held 3 bases outside the gene matches. CDR3 size: 15 residues. Germline V gives CDR1 SGDLS, CDR2 YYNGEE. CDR3 in amino acids: CASSEQGYSNQPQHF. The DNA of the CDR3 is TGTGCCAGCAGCGAACAGGGGTATAGCAATCAGCCCCAGCATTTT.

The V and J genes are TRBV15 and TRBJ2-5; TRBD2 is a possible D gene (6 bases). The germline V and J ends were trimmed by 1 base and 4 bases, with 16 bases remaining between them. The CDR3 contains 16 residues. Per the germline V gene, CDR1 is LNHNV and CDR2 is YYDKDF (reference sequence). For the CDR3, the DNA is TGTGCCACCAGCAGAGGGCGGGGCGAGGGTGGAGAGACCCAGTACTTC. Its translation: CATSRGRGEGGETQYF.

This chain joins TRBV12-5 and TRBJ2-1; D may be TRBD2 (6 bases). With 4 bases removed from V and 6 bases from J, the gap between germline ends came to 13 bases. CDR1 is LGHNT, CDR2 FRNRAP, per germline. The CDR3 loop spans 14 amino acids. The CDR3 bases are TGTGCTAGTGGTTCCCCCTCGACTAGCAATGAGCAGTTCTTC. It is translated as CASGSPSTSNEQFF.

The chain combines TRBV10-3 with TRBJ2-5, with D possibly matching TRBD2 (5 bases). Germline CDR1 reads ENHRY; CDR2 reads SYGVKD. Between the trimmed V and J ends, which lost 5 bases and 1 base, there was a span of 8 bases. This CDR3 spans 13 amino acids. This CDR3 is CAISWLAQETQYF. The CDR3 nucleotides are TGTGCCATCAGTTGGCTAGCCCAAGAGACCCAGTACTTC.

This clone was seen a handful of times. The rearrangement uses TRBV5-1 and TRBJ2-3; 12 bases align to TRBD2. CDR1 SGHRS and CDR2 YFSETQ come from the germline V gene. With 5 bases clipped from V and 6 bases from J, the junction kept 19 bases outside the gene matches. This CDR3 has 19 residues. CDR3 amino acids: CASRMGWLAGGPENDTQYF. The DNA of the CDR3 is TGCGCCAGCAGAATGGGGTGGCTAGCGGGAGGGCCAGAAAATGATACGCAGTATTTT.

The chain has TRBV7-2 and TRBJ2-7; 8 nucleotides line up with TRBD2. J lost 2 bases, V lost 7 bases, and 7 bases had no gene match. CDR3 length equals 14 residues. CDR1 and CDR2 from the germline V gene are SGHTA and FQGNSA. CDR3 DNA: TGTGCCAGCACTCCCTCTAGCGGGCCCTACGAGCAGTACTTC. It encodes CASTPSSGPYEQYF.

The chain recombines TRBV28 with TRBJ2-7; 8 bases align to TRBD1. Germline CDR1 and CDR2: MDHEN and SYDVKM. J was trimmed by 12 bases and V by 7 bases; bases with no gene match: 20. This CDR3 has 15 residues. CDR3 coding DNA: TGTGCCAGCACCTCCCAGACAGGGGACACACAATCCTTGTACTTC. Its translation: CASTSQTGDTQSLYF.

V gene TRBV9 combines with J gene TRBJ2-1; unclear D gene. The length of the CDR3 is 14 residues. Germline V lookup: CDR1 SGDLS, CDR2 YYNGEE. V was cut by 0 bases and J by 10 bases, with 14 bases left in between. The CDR3 is CASSVDASLGEQFF. Here the CDR3 DNA reads TGTGCCAGCAGCGTAGATGCATCTTTGGGCGAGCAGTTCTTC. The whole variable domain, remainder taken from reference TRBV9 and TRBJ2-1, is DSGVTQTPKHLITATGQRVTLRCSPRSGDLSVYWYQQSLDQGLQFLIQYYNGEERAKGNILERFSAQQFPDLHSELNLSSLELGDSALYFCASSVDASLGEQFFGPGTRLTVL.

Turning to this clone: The same CDR3 also results from other DNA sequences found in this sample. The CDR3 DNA reads as TGTGCCTGGAGTGTATTGGGGGGGAATCAGCCCCAGCATTTT. Residues: CAWSVLGGNQPQHF. V gene TRBV30 combines with J gene TRBJ1-5; tentative D call: TRBD1 (5 bases). CDR3 size: 14 residues. V lost 0 bases, J lost 4 bases, and 10 bases lay in between. Germline loops: CDR1 GTSNPN, CDR2 SVGIG (reference sequence).

The J gene is TRBJ2-3, the V gene TRBV7-2, with D unclear. Germline loops: CDR1 SGHTA, CDR2 FQGNSA. CDR3 size: 13 residues. V gave up 2 bases and J gave up 6 bases, with 9 bases separating them. This CDR3 is CASSLPMSDTQYF. In DNA, the CDR3 is TGTGCCAGCAGCTTACCTATGTCCGATACGCAGTATTTT.

The rearrangement links TRBV14 to TRBJ2-7; D unresolved. This CDR3 is 12 amino acids long. The germline gives CDR1 SGHDN, CDR2 FVKESK. V lost 2 bases and J lost 12, with 14 bases in between. CDR3 DNA: TGTGCCAGCAGCCAAAGTACCCACTGGTTGTACTTC. Translating it yields CASSQSTHWLYF.

The V gene is TRBV15, the J gene TRBJ2-3, with a weak D call TRBD1 (5 bases). The CDR3 contains 15 residues. Germline CDR1 LNHNV, CDR2 YYDKDF (reference sequence). With 3 bases removed from V and 6 bases from J, the gap between germline ends came to 16 bases. The CDR3 bases are TGTGCCACCAGCAGGTGGGGCCCGCTAGAGGATACGCAGTATTTT. Protein: CATSRWGPLEDTQYF.

The rearrangement joins TRBV24-1 to TRBJ2-1, with TRBD2 matching over 8 bases. With 9 bases clipped from V and 0 bases from J, the junction kept 3 bases outside the gene matches. CDR3 length: 14 amino acids. The germline gives CDR1 KGHDR, CDR2 SFDVKD. The CDR3 reads CATRGTSSYNEQFF. Here the CDR3 DNA reads TGTGCCACCCGAGGGACTAGCTCCTACAATGAGCAGTTCTTC.

Only one count was recorded for this clone. The CDR3 DNA reads TGTGCCAGCAGTTTCGGGTTCACAGATACGCAGTATTTT. Its translation: CASSFGFTDTQYF. The chain uses TRBV12-3 or TRBV12-4 and TRBJ2-3, with unresolved D. V was trimmed by 3 bases and J by 2 bases, leaving 6 bases between them. The CDR3 runs to 13 residues.